The 14 T cell receptor beta chains presented below share a single source sample, sequenced in a study of T-cell reconstitution after alpha-beta-depleted transplantation in children. Preparation of the TCRbeta library involved a method that used unique molecular identifiers. TCRdb reanalysed the PCR reads using MiXCR and keeps one entry per CDR3 protein. The table lists approximately 47,000 distinct CDR3 sequences, around half of them singletons. Here the sequenced sample was peripheral blood, taken before TCRalphabeta/CD19-depleted stem cell transplant. The receptors come from a boy younger than two with SCID, due to receive a stem cell transplant.

This clonotype showed up just a few times. The chain links TRBV10-3 to TRBJ2-1, with a possible D match to TRBD2 (6 bases). V lost 0 bases, J lost 0 bases, and 9 bases lay in between. This CDR3 is built from 16 residues. Germline V gene lookup returns CDR1 ENHRY and CDR2 SYGVKD. CDR3 coding DNA: TGTGCCATCAGTGAGTCGGAGGGGAGCTCCTACAATGAGCAGTTCTTC. Translation gives CAISESEGSSYNEQFF.

The chain is built from TRBV20-1 and TRBJ2-1, with D unclear. The CDR3 is made up of 16 amino acids. V was shortened by 6 bases and J by 2 bases, with 20 bases between the two germline ends. CDR1 is DFQATT, CDR2 SNEGSKA, per germline (reference sequence). CDR3 sequence reads: CSANILLESAYNEQFF. Written as DNA, the CDR3 is TGCAGTGCCAATATTCTTCTGGAGAGCGCCTACAATGAGCAGTTCTTC.

This sequence joins TRBV5-1 and TRBJ1-1; D might be TRBD1 (6 bases). Trimming took 2 bases from V and 1 from J, leaving 18 bases between them. In germline, CDR1 is SGHRS, CDR2 YFSETQ. This CDR3 comprises 17 residues. The CDR3 sequence: CASSFRQVRFGNTEAFF. CDR3 in DNA: TGCGCCAGCAGCTTCCGACAGGTCCGATTCGGGAACACTGAAGCTTTCTTT.

DNA of the CDR3: TGTGCCAGCAGTTCCAATCCGGGACAGGCCTATGGCTACACCTTC. It encodes CASSSNPGQAYGYTF. This rearrangement joins TRBV27 to TRBJ1-2, with TRBD1 matching over 8 bases. Per the germline V gene, CDR1 is MNHEY and CDR2 is SMNVEV (reference sequence). V trimming: 4 bases; J trimming: 4 bases; junction bases outside the gene matches: 8. CDR3 length: 15 residues.

This clonotype has only a few counts. The chain is built from TRBV6-1 and TRBJ1-4, with 8 bases identical to TRBD1. After removal of 7 bases from V and 3 bases from J, the junction contained 7 bases not matched to a gene. Looked up from germline, CDR1 is MNHNS and CDR2 is SASEGT. The CDR3 runs to 15 residues. CDR3 residues: CASKRQGRSNEKLFF. DNA for the CDR3: TGTGCCAGCAAGAGACAGGGGAGATCTAATGAAAAACTGTTTTTT.

This clonotype has more than one count but fewer than ten. The V call is TRBV5-1, the J call TRBJ2-5; D not certain. The length of the CDR3 is 13 residues. Germline V lookup: CDR1 SGHRS, CDR2 YFSETQ. V was shortened by 0 bases and J by 3 bases, with 6 bases between the two germline ends. CDR3 nucleotide sequence: TGCGCCAGCAGCTTGGGTGTGGAAGAGACCCAGTACTTC. Amino acids: CASSLGVEETQYF.

This chain connects TRBV12-3 or TRBV12-4 to TRBJ2-1, with 9 positions matching TRBD2. The CDR3 is made up of 16 amino acids. V was pared by 5 bases and J by 6 bases, with 11 bases of the junction left unmatched. This chain's CDR3 is CASSPPVAAGGNEQFF. CDR3 nucleotides: TGTGCCAGCAGTCCTCCAGTGGCAGCGGGGGGCAATGAGCAGTTCTTC.

The J gene is TRBJ1-5, the V gene TRBV20-1; maybe TRBD1 (5 bases). The CDR3 is 15 amino acids. Deletions cut 6 bases from V and 3 bases from J, with 18 bases between. Germline V gene data show CDR1 as DFQATT and CDR2 as SNEGSKA (reference sequence). CDR3 DNA sequence: TGCAGTGCGTCGGGGGTCATAAGGGACAATCAGCCCCAGCATTTT. Amino acid sequence: CSASGVIRDNQPQHF.

This clonotype showed up just a few times. The chain couples TRBV6-1 to TRBJ2-7; TRBD1 agrees at 7 bases. V shed 6 bases and J 4 bases; nucleotides not matched to a gene: 12. The CDR3 consists of 15 residues. Germline CDR1 reads MNHNS; CDR2 reads SASEGT. The CDR3 loop is CASRPTGKWVYEQYF. The CDR3 nucleotides are TGTGCCAGCAGACCGACAGGGAAGTGGGTTTACGAGCAGTACTTC.

V gene TRBV6-1 combines with J gene TRBJ1-2, with a weak D call TRBD1 (5 bases). Trimming pared 3 bases from V and 4 bases from J, leaving 6 bases between. This CDR3 region has 12 residues. The germline CDR1 and CDR2 sequences are MNHNS and SASEGT. CDR3 in amino acids: CASSETVYGYTF. The CDR3 bases are TGTGCCAGCAGTGAGACAGTCTATGGCTACACCTTC.

The rearrangement joins TRBV4-3 to TRBJ2-5; D perhaps matches TRBD1 (6 bases). Germline-derived CDR1 and CDR2 are LGHNA and YSLEER. CDR3 length: 16 residues. V lost 1 base to trimming and J lost 3 bases, with 15 bases between them. The CDR3 DNA follows: TGCGCCAGCAGCCAAGCCTTTCCCCAGGGGAAAGAGACCCAGTACTTC. Its protein product is CASSQAFPQGKETQYF.

This rearrangement joins TRBV20-1 to TRBJ2-1; D possibly corresponds to TRBD2 (6 bases). CDR1 is DFQATT and CDR2 is SNEGSKA in the germline V gene (reference sequence). V was cut by 6 bases and J by 0 bases, with 18 bases left in between. The CDR3 is 16 residues long. CDR3 residues: CSARSPDGSSYNEQFF. The CDR3 DNA reads TGCAGTGCGAGATCACCCGACGGGAGCTCCTACAATGAGCAGTTCTTC.

This clonotype was found many times. The chain employs TRBV9 and TRBJ2-7; possibly TRBD2 for D (6 bases). Germline values: CDR1 SGDLS, CDR2 YYNGEE. Trimming took off 7 bases at V and 5 bases at J, with 10 bases between the two ends. The CDR3 spans 11 residues. CDR3 region: CASGTLHEQYF. The CDR3 DNA follows: TGTGCCAGCGGGACTCTCCACGAGCAGTACTTC. The full variable domain, with the rest looked up from reference TRBV9 and TRBJ2-7, is DSGVTQTPKHLITATGQRVTLRCSPRSGDLSVYWYQQSLDQGLQFLIQYYNGEERAKGNILERFSAQQFPDLHSELNLSSLELGDSALYFCASGTLHEQYFGPGTRLTVT.

This clonotype was counted at least ten times. The rearrangement uses TRBV5-6 and TRBJ2-7; no clear D. The CDR3 is 12 amino acids. Germline V lookup: CDR1 SGHDT, CDR2 YYEEEE. Trimming shortened V by 1 base and J by 4 bases, and 6 bases separated the two germline ends. CDR3 nucleotides: TGTGCCAGCAGCTTGACCGATTACGAGCAGTACTTC. Its translation: CASSLTDYEQYF.